These 31 T cell receptor beta chains were all obtained from the same sample, sequenced in a study of Graves' ophthalmopathy and Graves' hyperthyroidism. TCR beta CDR3 amplification used RNA transcripts. HTBI primers were employed in first-round RT-PCR, then a second-round multiplex PCR followed. Via MiXCR, TCRdb re-called the multiplex PCR reads, giving one row per CDR3 protein. The data contain about 340,000 distinct CDR3 sequences, under 20% of them seen just once; the ten biggest clones take up roughly 12%. Specimen: peripheral blood. All receptors come from an adult man with Graves' ophthalmopathy.

Ten or more counts support this clonotype. The chain recombines TRBV20-1 with TRBJ1-2; D is undetermined. Germline CDR1 DFQATT, CDR2 SNEGSKA (reference sequence). This CDR3 region has 12 residues. Trimming cost V 0 bases and J 7 bases, with 9 bases left between them. The CDR3 region is CSARESRTGYTF. CDR3 bases: TGCAGTGCTAGAGAAAGCAGGACTGGCTACACCTTC.

Ten or more counts support this clonotype. The chain combines TRBV28 with TRBJ1-1, with no clear D. With 5 bases removed from V and 2 bases from J, the gap between germline ends came to 6 bases. Germline loops: CDR1 MDHEN, CDR2 SYDVKM. This CDR3 comprises 12 residues. CDR3 residues: CASSGINTEAFF. The CDR3 DNA sequence: TGTGCCAGCAGTGGGATTAACACTGAAGCTTTCTTT.

This clonotype was seen many times. The genes are TRBV20-1 and TRBJ1-5, with D unclear. Per the germline V gene, CDR1 is DFQATT and CDR2 is SNEGSKA (reference sequence). Between the trimmed V and J ends, which lost 6 bases and 0 bases, there was a span of 6 bases. The CDR3 is 12 amino acids. This CDR3 reads CSAQYSNQPQHF. The CDR3 bases are TGCAGTGCGCAATATAGCAATCAGCCCCAGCATTTT.

This clonotype was picked up many times. V gene TRBV11-2 combines with J gene TRBJ2-2; TRBD2 matches at 12 bases. From germline, CDR1 is SGHAT and CDR2 FQNNGV. The CDR3 runs to 17 residues. The junction had 8 bases not matched to a gene; V was cut back by 5 bases and J by 4 bases. The CDR3 reads CASSLRLAGESTGELFF. In DNA, the CDR3 is TGTGCCAGCAGCCTCCGACTAGCGGGAGAAAGCACCGGGGAGCTGTTTTTT. Filled out from reference TRBV11-2 and TRBJ2-2, the complete variable domain reads EAGVAQSPRYKIIEKRQSVAFWCNPISGHATLYWYQQILGQGPKLLIQFQNNGVVDDSQLPKDRFSAERLKGVDSTLKIQPAKLEDSAVYLCASSLRLAGESTGELFFGEGSRLTVL.

This clonotype has a count of ten or more. The chain joins TRBV28 to TRBJ2-7; D unclear. The germline V gene encodes CDR1 MDHEN and CDR2 SYDVKM. Trimming left V 0 bases short and J 1 base short, with 4 bases between. CDR3 length equals 13 residues. CDR3 sequence reads: CASSLWGSYEQYF. The DNA of the CDR3 is TGTGCCAGCAGTTTATGGGGATCCTACGAGCAGTACTTC.

This clonotype was counted at least ten times. The chain links TRBV2 to TRBJ1-1; D might be TRBD1 (5 bases). V gave up 11 bases and J gave up 4 bases, with 17 bases separating them. CDR3 size: 13 residues. Germline lookup yields CDR1 SNHLY and CDR2 FYNNEI. The DNA of the CDR3 is TGTGCCGCCCCAGGGCCGGGGGGCACTGAAGCTTTCTTT. Its protein product is CAAPGPGGTEAFF. The complete variable domain, with remaining parts taken from reference TRBV2 and TRBJ1-1, reads EPEVTQTPSHQVTQMGQEVILRCVPISNHLYFYWYRQILGQKVEFLVSFYNNEISEKSEIFDDQFSVERPDGSNFTLKIRSTKLEDSAMYFCAAPGPGGTEAFFGQGTRLTVV.

This clonotype was recorded many times. This chain connects TRBV30 to TRBJ2-7; 8 bases are shared with TRBD2. The CDR3 is made up of 12 amino acids. CDR1 is GTSNPN, CDR2 SVGIG, per germline (reference sequence). The ends lost 8 bases at V and 4 bases at J; junction bases unmatched: 7. The CDR3 coding sequence is TGTGCCCTGGGACTAGATATGTACGAGCAGTACTTC. It is translated as CALGLDMYEQYF.

The sample holds many counts of this clonotype. The genes are TRBV28 and TRBJ2-5, with 10 bases that match TRBD2. The CDR3 sequence is 15 residues long. Germline V CDR1 and CDR2: MDHEN, SYDVKM. Trimming took 4 bases from V and 5 from J; bases not matched to a gene: 7. As DNA, the CDR3 is TGTGCCAGCAGTTCGCTAGCGGGAGAAGCGGAGACCCAGTACTTC. Translation gives CASSSLAGEAETQYF.

V and J are TRBV28 and TRBJ2-5, with 8 bases fitting TRBD1. Per the germline V gene, CDR1 is MDHEN and CDR2 is SYDVKM. The CDR3 is 15 amino acids. V shed 6 bases, J shed 5 bases, and the junction held 11 bases outside the gene matches. CDR3 protein: CASSTATGVGETQYF. CDR3 sequence (DNA): TGTGCCAGCAGCACTGCGACAGGGGTGGGGGAGACCCAGTACTTC.

In this sample, this clonotype turned up many times. The V call is TRBV19, the J call TRBJ2-6, with 8 bases that match TRBD1. Trimming removed 3 bases from V and 0 bases from J; junction bases left unmatched: 4. The CDR3 contains 17 residues. Germline V gene sequence: CDR1 LNHDA, CDR2 SQIVND (reference sequence). The CDR3 DNA is TGTGCCAGTAGTATTGGGACAGGAGTCTCTGGGGCCAACGTCCTGACTTTC. Its translation is CASSIGTGVSGANVLTF.

This clonotype was detected many times. This chain uses TRBV20-1 with TRBJ1-2; 9 bases align to TRBD1. The ends lost 4 bases at V and 8 bases at J; junction bases unmatched: 14. CDR3 size: 15 residues. The germline V gene has CDR1 DFQATT and CDR2 SNEGSKA (reference sequence). CDR3 loop: CSATSPPGQGSGYTF. The CDR3 DNA is TGCAGTGCTACTTCACCTCCGGGACAGGGAAGCGGCTACACCTTC.

The chain couples TRBV28 to TRBJ2-5; D call uncertain. The CDR3 spans 12 residues. CDR1 and CDR2 (germline): MDHEN, SYDVKM. Trimming removed 11 bases from V and 11 bases from J, with 21 bases in between. As DNA, the CDR3 is TGTGCCGGTCGCCGGACCATGCCCCATCAGTACTTC. Amino acid sequence: CAGRRTMPHQYF.

The chain carries TRBV6-1 and TRBJ1-2; 9 bases line up with TRBD1. V was clipped by 10 bases and J by 1 base; unmatched bases: 7. The length of the CDR3 is 14 residues. Germline V gene sequence: CDR1 MNHNS, CDR2 SASEGT. The CDR3 here is CATLRDRVNYGYTF. Here the CDR3 DNA reads TGTGCCACCCTCCGGGACAGGGTTAACTATGGCTACACCTTC.

The chain is built from TRBV18 and TRBJ2-7; the match to TRBD1 covers 10 bases. J lost 4 bases, V lost 5 bases, and 11 bases had no gene match. This CDR3 contains 16 residues. Germline-derived CDR1 and CDR2 are KGHSH and LQKENI. As DNA, the CDR3 is TGTGCCAGCTCAAAACCCGGGACAGGGGTTGGATACGAGCAGTACTTC. Translation: CASSKPGTGVGYEQYF.

The sample holds one count of this clonotype. The chain joins TRBV28 to TRBJ2-5; 8 bases are shared with TRBD1. The CDR3 totals 13 residues. The germline V gene has CDR1 MDHEN and CDR2 SYDVKM. V lost 3 bases, J lost 6 bases, and 3 bases stayed unmatched. This CDR3 is CASSFNRGKTQYF. The CDR3 nucleotides are TGTGCCAGCAGTTTTAACAGGGGGAAGACCCAGTACTTC.

This clonotype was recorded many times. This chain joins TRBV12-3 or TRBV12-4 and TRBJ2-6; a weak D match, TRBD1 (6 bases). V was cut by 6 bases and J by 0 bases, with 12 bases left in between. The CDR3 loop spans 16 amino acids. CDR3 coding DNA: TGTGCCAGCAGGGGAGACAGGATCTCTGGGGCCAACGTCCTGACTTTC. Translating it yields CASRGDRISGANVLTF.

This clonotype has at least ten counts. The V and J genes are TRBV3-1 and TRBJ1-3; D gene ambiguous. Between the trimmed V and J ends, which lost 6 bases and 4 bases, there was a span of 16 bases. Germline V gives CDR1 LGHDT, CDR2 YNNKEL (reference sequence). The CDR3 sequence is 15 residues long. As DNA, the CDR3 is TGTGCCAGCAGTCCCGGTCCATCGGGAGGAAACACCATATATTTT. Encoded protein: CASSPGPSGGNTIYF.

CDR3 residues: CSASGSPYEQYF. In DNA, the CDR3 is TGCAGTGCTAGCGGGAGCCCCTACGAGCAGTACTTC. V gene TRBV20-1 combines with J gene TRBJ2-7, with D perhaps TRBD2 (6 bases). Germline CDR1 DFQATT, CDR2 SNEGSKA (reference sequence). V lost 3 bases and J 2 bases, leaving 8 bases between the germline ends. The CDR3 extends over 12 amino acids.

This clonotype was observed at least ten times. The gene calls are TRBV30 and TRBJ1-1; D gene unclear. This CDR3 spans 11 amino acids. The V end was cut by 4 bases, the J end by 7 bases, with 10 bases between. Germline assignment: CDR1 GTSNPN and CDR2 SVGIG (reference sequence). The CDR3 sequence is CAWKGKVEAFF. As DNA, the CDR3 is TGTGCCTGGAAGGGTAAAGTTGAAGCTTTCTTT.

In its sample, this clonotype was seen many times. The chain carries TRBV4-2 and TRBJ1-2, with 7 bases lining up with TRBD1. The CDR3 has 16 residues. Looked up from germline, CDR1 is LGHNA and CDR2 is YNFKEQ. V shed 4 bases and J 1 base; nucleotides not matched to a gene: 9. The CDR3 sequence: CASSRTLRDSNYGYTF. Here the CDR3 DNA reads TGTGCCAGCAGCCGCACCCTCCGGGACAGTAACTATGGCTACACCTTC.

Ten or more counts support this clonotype. The junction does not match germline at one end; this may be a read error. This rearrangement joins TRBV7-3 to TRBJ2-7, with D possibly being TRBD1 (5 bases). The germline V gene has CDR1 SGHTA and CDR2 FQGTGA. The CDR3 sequence is 14 residues long. The CDR3 is CASSLVGASHEQYF. The CDR3 bases are TGTGCCAGCAGCTTAGTTGGGGCCTCCCACGAGCAGTACTTC.

This clonotype has ten or more counts. The V and J genes are TRBV11-2 and TRBJ1-3, with D hard to call. The ends were cut back, 4 bases at V and 0 bases at J, with 10 bases in the middle. The CDR3 extends over 15 amino acids. CDR1 SGHAT and CDR2 FQNNGV come from the germline V gene. CDR3 sequence reads: CASSSLWSSGNTIYF. CDR3 coding DNA: TGTGCCAGCAGCTCCCTTTGGAGCTCTGGAAACACCATATATTTT.

This clonotype was detected ten times or more. The rearrangement uses TRBV11-2 and TRBJ2-2; D is possibly TRBD2 (6 bases). The CDR3 is 16 residues long. Germline V lookup: CDR1 SGHAT, CDR2 FQNNGV. The germline V and J ends were trimmed by 2 bases and 0 bases, with 10 bases remaining between them. The CDR3 nucleotides read TGTGCCAGCAGCTTATGGGGCGGGACGAACACCGGGGAGCTGTTTTTT. Its protein product is CASSLWGGTNTGELFF.

In its sample, this clonotype was seen many times. The chain combines TRBV30 with TRBJ2-7; perhaps D is TRBD1 or TRBD2 (6 bases each). CDR3 size: 15 residues. V lost 2 bases and J lost 0, with 14 bases in between. CDR1 GTSNPN and CDR2 SVGIG come from the germline V gene (reference sequence). The CDR3 DNA reads as TGTGCCTGGAGTATCGGGGGCGGGTACTCCTACGAGCAGTACTTC. This encodes CAWSIGGGYSYEQYF.

This clonotype was detected many times. V is TRBV5-1 and J is TRBJ2-5; 8 positions match TRBD2. Per the germline V gene, CDR1 is SGHRS and CDR2 is YFSETQ. This CDR3 region has 15 residues. With V trimmed by 1 base and J by 1 base, 3 bases remained unmatched. The CDR3 DNA reads as TGCGCCAGCAGCTTGCGGGGGGGTCGCCAAGAGACCCAGTACTTC. This translates into CASSLRGGRQETQYF.

This clonotype was picked up many times. V usage is TRBV6-5 and J usage is TRBJ1-5; D remains unclear. Germline V lookup: CDR1 MNHEY, CDR2 SVGAGI. The V end was cut by 2 bases, the J end by 0 bases, with 5 bases between. The length of the CDR3 is 14 residues. The CDR3 DNA follows: TGTGCCAGCAGTTACGAAGATAGCAATCAGCCCCAGCATTTT. This sequence encodes CASSYEDSNQPQHF.

The DNA for the CDR3 is TGTGCCAGCAGCTTAGGACAGGGATGGAATTCACCCCTCCACTTT. Residues: CASSLGQGWNSPLHF. The J gene is TRBJ1-6, the V gene TRBV7-2; 7 nucleotides match TRBD1. The CDR3 spans 15 residues. V trimming: 1 base; J trimming: 7 bases; junction bases outside the gene matches: 4. Germline CDR1 reads SGHTA; CDR2 reads FQGNSA.

This clonotype was picked up many times. The chain joins TRBV25-1 to TRBJ2-7; 10 bases align to TRBD1. V was clipped by 3 bases and J by 2 bases; unmatched bases: 4. CDR3 length: 15 amino acids. Germline V gene data show CDR1 as MGHDK and CDR2 as SYGVNS. The CDR3 sequence is CASSEPGQGAYEQYF. The CDR3 coding sequence is TGTGCCAGCAGTGAGCCAGGACAGGGGGCCTACGAGCAGTACTTC.

Here the CDR3 DNA reads TGTGCCAGCAGCACCCGGACAGGGGTCGGGGAAGCTTTCTTT. Translated, it gives CASSTRTGVGEAFF. The chain is built from TRBV7-8 and TRBJ1-1, with 9 nucleotides matching TRBD1. The CDR3 extends over 14 amino acids. V shed 5 bases, J shed 8 bases, and the junction held 9 bases outside the gene matches. CDR1 and CDR2 from the germline V gene are SGHVS and FQNEAQ.

In this sample, this clonotype turned up many times. The V call is TRBV7-2, the J call TRBJ2-5; D is uncertain. Trimming shortened V by 7 bases and J by 8 bases, and 11 bases separated the two germline ends. This CDR3 is built from 11 residues. Germline assignment: CDR1 SGHTA and CDR2 FQGNSA. The CDR3 sequence: CASNFGATQYF. In DNA form, the CDR3 reads TGTGCCAGCAACTTTGGCGCAACCCAGTACTTC.

This clonotype was detected many times. The V gene is TRBV6-5, the J gene TRBJ2-2; D is ambiguous. The CDR3 consists of 15 residues. V lost 0 bases, J lost 6 bases, and 11 bases lay in between. From germline, CDR1 is MNHEY and CDR2 SVGAGI. The DNA for the CDR3 is TGTGCCAGCAGTTACTCGGTGATGGGGTCCGGGGAGCTGTTTTTT. Its protein product is CASSYSVMGSGELFF.